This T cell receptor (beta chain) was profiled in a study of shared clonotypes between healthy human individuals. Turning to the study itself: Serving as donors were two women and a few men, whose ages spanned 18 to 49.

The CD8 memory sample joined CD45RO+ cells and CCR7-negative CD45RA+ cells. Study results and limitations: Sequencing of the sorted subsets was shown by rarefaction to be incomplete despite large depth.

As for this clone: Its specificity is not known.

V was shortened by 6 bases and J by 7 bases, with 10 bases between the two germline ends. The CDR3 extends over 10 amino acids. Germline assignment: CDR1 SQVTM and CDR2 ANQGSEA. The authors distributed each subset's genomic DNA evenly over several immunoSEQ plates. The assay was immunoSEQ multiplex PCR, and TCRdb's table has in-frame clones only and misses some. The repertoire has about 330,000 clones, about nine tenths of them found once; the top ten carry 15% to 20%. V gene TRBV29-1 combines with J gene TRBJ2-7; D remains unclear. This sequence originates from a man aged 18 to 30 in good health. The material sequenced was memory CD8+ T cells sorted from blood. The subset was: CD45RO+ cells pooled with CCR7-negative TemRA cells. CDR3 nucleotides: TGCAGCGTGGTCTCGGAGGAGCAGTACTTC. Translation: CSVVSEEQYF.